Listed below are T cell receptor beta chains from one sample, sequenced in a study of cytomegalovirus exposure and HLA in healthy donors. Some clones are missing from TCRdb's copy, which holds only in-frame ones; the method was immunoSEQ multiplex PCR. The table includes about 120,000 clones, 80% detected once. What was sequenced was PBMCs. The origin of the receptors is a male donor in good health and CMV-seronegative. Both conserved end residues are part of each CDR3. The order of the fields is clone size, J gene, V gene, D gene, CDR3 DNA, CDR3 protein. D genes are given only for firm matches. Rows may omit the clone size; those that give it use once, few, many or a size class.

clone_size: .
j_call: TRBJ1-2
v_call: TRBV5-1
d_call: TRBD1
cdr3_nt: TGCGCCAGCACCTACGACCAGGGGGCGGGGGGCTACACCTTC
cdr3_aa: CASTYDQGAGGYTF

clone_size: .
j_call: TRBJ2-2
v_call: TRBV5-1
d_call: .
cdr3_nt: TGCGCCAGCAGCCCGCCGGACACGGCGAACACCGGGGAGCTGTTTTTT
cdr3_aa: CASSPPDTANTGELFF

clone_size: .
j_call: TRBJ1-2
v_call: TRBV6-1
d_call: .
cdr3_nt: TGTGCCAGCAACGTCCCGGGTACCTTC
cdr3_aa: CASNVPGTF

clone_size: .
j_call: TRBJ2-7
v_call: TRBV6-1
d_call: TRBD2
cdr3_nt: TGTGCCAGCAGTCGGACTAGCGGGGGGGCAGGGGAGCAGTACTTC
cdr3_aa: CASSRTSGGAGEQYF

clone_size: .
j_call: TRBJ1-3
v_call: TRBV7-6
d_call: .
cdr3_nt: TGTGCCAGCAGCTTAATGATTCCGGACAGTCGTGGAAACACCATATATTTT
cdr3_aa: CASSLMIPDSRGNTIYF

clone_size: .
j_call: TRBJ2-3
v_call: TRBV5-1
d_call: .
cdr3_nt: TGCGCCAGCAGCTCAAAGCGGGCCCCAACAGATACGCAGTATTTT
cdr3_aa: CASSSKRAPTDTQYF

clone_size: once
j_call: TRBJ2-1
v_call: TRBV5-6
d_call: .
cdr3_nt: TGTGCCAGCAGCTTTACGACTAGCTCCTACAATGAGCAGTTCTTC
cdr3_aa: CASSFTTSSYNEQFF

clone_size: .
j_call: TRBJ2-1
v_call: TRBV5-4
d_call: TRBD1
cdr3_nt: TGTGCCAGCAGCTTTGCGACAGGGGGCTCCTACAATGAGCAGTTCTTC
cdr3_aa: CASSFATGGSYNEQFF

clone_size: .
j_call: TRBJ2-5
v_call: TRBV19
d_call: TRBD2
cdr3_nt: TGTGCCAGTAGTCGCGGACTAGCCCAAGAGACCCAGTACTTC
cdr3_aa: CASSRGLAQETQYF

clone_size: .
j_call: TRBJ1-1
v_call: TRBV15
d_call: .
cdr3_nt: TGTGCCACCAGCAAAGGAGGATGGGCCGCCACCCTGAACACTGAAGCTTTCTTT
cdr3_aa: CATSKGGWAATLNTEAFF

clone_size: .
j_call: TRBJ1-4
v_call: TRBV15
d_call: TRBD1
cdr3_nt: TGTGCCACCAGCCTCCGGACAGGGTTTAATGAAAAACTGTTTTTT
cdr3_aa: CATSLRTGFNEKLFF

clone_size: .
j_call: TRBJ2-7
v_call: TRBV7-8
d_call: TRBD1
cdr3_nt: TGTGCCAGCAGCTTAAAGCGTTTCCGGGACAGGGTCTACGAGCAGTACTTC
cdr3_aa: CASSLKRFRDRVYEQYF

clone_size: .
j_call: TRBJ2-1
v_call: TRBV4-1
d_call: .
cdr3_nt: TGCGCCAGCAGCCCCTTATGGGACTCTGCTTACAATGAGCAGTTCTTC
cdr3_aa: CASSPLWDSAYNEQFF

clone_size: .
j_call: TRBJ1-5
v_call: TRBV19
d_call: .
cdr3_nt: TGTGCCAGTAGTCGGGAGGGTGGATATAGCAATCAGCCCCAGCATTTT
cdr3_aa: CASSREGGYSNQPQHF

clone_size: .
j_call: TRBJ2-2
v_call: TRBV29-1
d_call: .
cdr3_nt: TGCAGCGTTGAGCCTACTAGCTCCGGGGAGCTGTTTTTT
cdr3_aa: CSVEPTSSGELFF

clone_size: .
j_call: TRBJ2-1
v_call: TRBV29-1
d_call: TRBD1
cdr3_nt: TGCAGCGTTGGACAGGGGGCGAATGAGCAGTTCTTC
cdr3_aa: CSVGQGANEQFF

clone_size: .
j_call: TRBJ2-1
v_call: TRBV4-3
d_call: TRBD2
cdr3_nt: TGCGCCAGCAGCCAAGAAGCGGGGGGAGTCAATGAGCAGTTCTTC
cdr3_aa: CASSQEAGGVNEQFF

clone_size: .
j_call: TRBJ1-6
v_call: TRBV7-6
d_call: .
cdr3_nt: TGTGCCAGCAGCCGGAAGGGGGGGGACGGGAATTCACCCCTCCACTTT
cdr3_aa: CASSRKGGDGNSPLHF

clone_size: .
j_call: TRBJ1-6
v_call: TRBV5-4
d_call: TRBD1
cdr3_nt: TGTGCCAGCAGCCGTACTCAGGGGGCAGATTCACCCCTCCACTTT
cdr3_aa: CASSRTQGADSPLHF

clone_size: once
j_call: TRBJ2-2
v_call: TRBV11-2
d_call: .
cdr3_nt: TGTGCCAGCAGCTTAGAAACGATAGGGGCCGCCACCGGGGAGCTGTTTTTT
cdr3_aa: CASSLETIGAATGELFF

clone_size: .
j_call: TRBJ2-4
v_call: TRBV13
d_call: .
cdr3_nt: TGTGCCAGCAGCTTAGGCAGGGGATTAGCCAAAAACATTCAGTACTTC
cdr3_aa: CASSLGRGLAKNIQYF

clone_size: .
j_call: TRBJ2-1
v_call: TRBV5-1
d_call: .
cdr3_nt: TGCGCCAGCAGCCTCGACAGTTACAATGAGCAGTTCTTC
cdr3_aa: CASSLDSYNEQFF

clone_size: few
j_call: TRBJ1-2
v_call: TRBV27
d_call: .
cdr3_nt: TGTGCCAGCAGTTTAGGGGCAGGGCCGGGCTATGGCTACACCTTC
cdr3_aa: CASSLGAGPGYGYTF

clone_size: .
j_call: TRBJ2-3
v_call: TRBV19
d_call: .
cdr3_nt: TGTGCCAGTAGTATTAAGGCAGGGCGAGCAGATACGCAGTATTTT
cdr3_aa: CASSIKAGRADTQYF

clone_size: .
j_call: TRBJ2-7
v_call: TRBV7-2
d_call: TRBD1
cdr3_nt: TGTGCCAGCAGCTTAGGGCAGGGGGCCTACGAGCAGTACTTC
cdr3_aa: CASSLGQGAYEQYF

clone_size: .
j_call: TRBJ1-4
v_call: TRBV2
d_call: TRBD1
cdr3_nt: TGTGCCAGCAGCGACACAGGGGCATATAGTGAAAAACTGTTTTTT
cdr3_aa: CASSDTGAYSEKLFF

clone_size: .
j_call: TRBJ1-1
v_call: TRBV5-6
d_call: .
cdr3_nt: TGTGCCAGCAGCTTCTTACAGAGGGTGGTGGGTGCTGAAGCTTTCTTT
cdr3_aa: CASSFLQRVVGAEAFF

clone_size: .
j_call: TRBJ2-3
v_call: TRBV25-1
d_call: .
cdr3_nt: TGTGCCAGCAGTACAATCGGACAAAACACAGATACGCAGTATTTT
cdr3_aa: CASSTIGQNTDTQYF

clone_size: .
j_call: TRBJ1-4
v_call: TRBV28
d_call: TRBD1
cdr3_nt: TGTGCCAGCAGTTTATGGGGGGGGACAGGGGGTGAAAAACTGTTTTTT
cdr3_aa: CASSLWGGTGGEKLFF

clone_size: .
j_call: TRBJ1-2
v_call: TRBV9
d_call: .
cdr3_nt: TGTGCTGCCGGAAGCGGCAACGATGGCTACACCTTC
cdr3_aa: CAAGSGNDGYTF

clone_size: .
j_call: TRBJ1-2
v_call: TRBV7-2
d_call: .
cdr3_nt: TGTGCCAGCAGCCCAATTGGTTCAGTGAACTATGGCTACACCTTC
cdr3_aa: CASSPIGSVNYGYTF

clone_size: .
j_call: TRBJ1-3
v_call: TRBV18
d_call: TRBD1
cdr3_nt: TGTGCCAGCTCACCTCCGGACAGGGCTGGAAACACCATATATTTT
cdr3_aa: CASSPPDRAGNTIYF

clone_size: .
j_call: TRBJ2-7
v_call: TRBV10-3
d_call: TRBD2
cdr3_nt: TGTGCCATCAGTGGGACTAGCGGGGTTTACGAGCAGTACTTC
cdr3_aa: CAISGTSGVYEQYF

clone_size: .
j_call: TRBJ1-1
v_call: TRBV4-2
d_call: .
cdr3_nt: TGTGCCAGCAGCCAAGCAATTGACGGACTAGGAGCTTTCTTT
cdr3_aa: CASSQAIDGLGAFF

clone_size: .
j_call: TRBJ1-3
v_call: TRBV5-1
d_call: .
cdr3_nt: TGCGCCAGCAGCTTGGTTCGGGGGGGAGGCTCTGGAAACACCATATATTTT
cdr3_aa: CASSLVRGGGSGNTIYF

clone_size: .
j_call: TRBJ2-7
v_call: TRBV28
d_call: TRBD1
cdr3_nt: TGTGCCAGTTGGACCGGGACAGGGGGCTCCTACGAGCAGTACTTC
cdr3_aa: CASWTGTGGSYEQYF

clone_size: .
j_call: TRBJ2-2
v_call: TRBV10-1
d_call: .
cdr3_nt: TGCGCCAGCAGTGCAATTCCCGGCGGGGAGCTGTTTTTT
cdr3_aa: CASSAIPGGELFF

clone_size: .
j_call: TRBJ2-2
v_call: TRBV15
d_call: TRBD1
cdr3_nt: TGTGCCACCAGTCCCTTCCGGGTACCCGGGACAGCGAACACCGGGGAGCTGTTTTTT
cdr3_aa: CATSPFRVPGTANTGELFF

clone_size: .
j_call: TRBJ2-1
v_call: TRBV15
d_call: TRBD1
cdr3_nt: TGTGCCACCAGCAGAGTTTCCGGGACAGGGGGAAATGAGCAGTTCTTC
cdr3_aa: CATSRVSGTGGNEQFF

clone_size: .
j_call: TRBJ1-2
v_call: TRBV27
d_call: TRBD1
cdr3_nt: TGTGCCAGCAGTTTATCCCCTGGAGGGGGCCTTACCTATGGCTACACCTTC
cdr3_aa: CASSLSPGGGLTYGYTF